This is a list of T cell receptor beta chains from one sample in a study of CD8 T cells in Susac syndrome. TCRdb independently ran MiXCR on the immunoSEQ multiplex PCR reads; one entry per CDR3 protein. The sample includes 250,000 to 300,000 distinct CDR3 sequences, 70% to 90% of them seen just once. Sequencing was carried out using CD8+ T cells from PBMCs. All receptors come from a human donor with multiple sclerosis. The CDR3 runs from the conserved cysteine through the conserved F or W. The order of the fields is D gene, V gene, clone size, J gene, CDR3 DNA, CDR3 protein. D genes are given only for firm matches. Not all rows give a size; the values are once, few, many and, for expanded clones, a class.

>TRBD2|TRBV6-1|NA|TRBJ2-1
TGTGCCAGCAGCCTTCGTGCGGGAGGGCCGGTTAGTGAGCAGTTCTTC
CASSLRAGGPVSEQFF
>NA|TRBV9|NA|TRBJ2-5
TGTGCCAGCAGCGTAGAAGGGTTGCAAGAGACCCAGTACTTC
CASSVEGLQETQYF
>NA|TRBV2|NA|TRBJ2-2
TGTGCCAGCAGTGAAGGTCGGACATTGACCGGGGAGCTGTTTTTT
CASSEGRTLTGELFF
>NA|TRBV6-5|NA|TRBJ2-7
TGTGCCAGCGGTGGGAGCTCCTACGAGCAGTACTTC
CASGGSSYEQYF
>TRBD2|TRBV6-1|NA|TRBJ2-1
TGTGCCAGCAGTGTAGCGGGAGGCTCCTACAATGAGCAGTTCTTC
CASSVAGGSYNEQFF
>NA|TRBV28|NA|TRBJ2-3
TGTGCCAGCAGTTTTAGGGGGGATGCAGATACGCAGTATTTT
CASSFRGDADTQYF
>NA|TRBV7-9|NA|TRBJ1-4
TGTGCCAGCAGCTTATTGGACGGGGCTAATGAAAAACTGTTTTTT
CASSLLDGANEKLFF
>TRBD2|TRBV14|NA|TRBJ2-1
TGTGCCAGCAGCCGGAATAGCGGGAGGGTAAACAATGAGCAGTTCTTC
CASSRNSGRVNNEQFF
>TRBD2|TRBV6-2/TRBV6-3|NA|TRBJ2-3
TGTGCCAGCAGGCTAGCGGGATCTGGGGATACGCAGTATTTT
CASRLAGSGDTQYF
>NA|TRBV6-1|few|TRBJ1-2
TGTGCCACCGTCTCGATGAGGACAGAGATCTTTAATGGCTACACCTTC
CATVSMRTEIFNGYTF
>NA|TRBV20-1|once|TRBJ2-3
TGCAGTGCTAGAGGAACCCCAACAGTGCCAGATACGCAGTATTTT
CSARGTPTVPDTQYF
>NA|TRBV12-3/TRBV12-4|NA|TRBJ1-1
TGTGCCAGCAGTTTGAGGGGGTCGGGAACTGAAGCTTTCTTT
CASSLRGSGTEAFF
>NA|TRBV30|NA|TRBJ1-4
TGTGCCTGGAGTGTACAGATCCCCCTCGAAAAACTGTTTTTT
CAWSVQIPLEKLFF
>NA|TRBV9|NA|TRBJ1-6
TGTGCCAGCAGCGCGGGCGACAGCGCCAGGGCTTCACCCCTCCACTTT
CASSAGDSARASPLHF
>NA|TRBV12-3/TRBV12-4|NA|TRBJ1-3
TGTGCCAGCGTGCATAACTCTGAAAACACCATATATTTT
CASVHNSENTIYF
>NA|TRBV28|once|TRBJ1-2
TGTGCCAGCAGTGGGGCCGTCCTCTATGGCTACACCTTC
CASSGAVLYGYTF
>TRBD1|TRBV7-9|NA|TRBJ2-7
TGTGCCAGCAGCTGGGACAGGGCCCCCTACGAGCAGTACTTC
CASSWDRAPYEQYF
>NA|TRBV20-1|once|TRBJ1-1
TGCAGTGCTAGAGGCTGGGGTGAGGACACTGAAGCTTTCTTT
CSARGWGEDTEAFF
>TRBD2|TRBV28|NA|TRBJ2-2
TGTGCCAGCAGTTTAACGGGAGGTCTTGGCGGGGAGCTGTTTTTT
CASSLTGGLGGELFF
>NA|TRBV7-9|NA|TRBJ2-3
TGTGCCAGCAGCTCGTCGAGGGGGGGCCGGGTCCCAGATACGCAGTATTTT
CASSSSRGGRVPDTQYF
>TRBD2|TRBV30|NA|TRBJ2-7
TGTGCCTGGAGTGTCACTAGCGGCCTCTCCTACGAGCAGTACTTC
CAWSVTSGLSYEQYF
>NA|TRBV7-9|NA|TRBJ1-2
TGTGCCAGCAGCACACAGGGAGATAATGGCTACACCTTC
CASSTQGDNGYTF
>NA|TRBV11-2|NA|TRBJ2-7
TGTGCCAGCAGCTTAACCCAGGGGCAGGGATACGAGCAGTACTTC
CASSLTQGQGYEQYF
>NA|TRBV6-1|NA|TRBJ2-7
TGTGCCAGCCGGGACGCCAGAGACTACGAGCAGTACTTC
CASRDARDYEQYF
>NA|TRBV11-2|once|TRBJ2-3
TGTGCCAGCAGCTTGGAGGGGGCCGGGAGCACAGATACGCAGTATTTT
CASSLEGAGSTDTQYF
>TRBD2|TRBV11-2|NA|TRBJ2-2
TGTGCCAGCAGTCCTAGGTGGGCTAGCGGGAGAGTGACGAACACCGGGGAGCTGTTTTTT
CASSPRWASGRVTNTGELFF
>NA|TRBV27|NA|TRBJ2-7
TGTGCCAGCAGTTTACAGGGAGATCTATACGAGCAGTACTTC
CASSLQGDLYEQYF
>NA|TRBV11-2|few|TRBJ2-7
TGTGCCAGCAGCTTAACCCCGGGACTTACCTACGAGCAGTACTTC
CASSLTPGLTYEQYF
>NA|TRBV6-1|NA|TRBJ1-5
TGTGCCAGCAGTGAATGGGACGAGAATCAGCCCCAGCATTTT
CASSEWDENQPQHF
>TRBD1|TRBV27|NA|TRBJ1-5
TGTGCCAGCAGTCGGACAGGGGGCCGGCCCCAGCATTTT
CASSRTGGRPQHF
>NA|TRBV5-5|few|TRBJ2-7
TGTGCCAGCAGCCAGTCCTACGAGCAGTACTTC
CASSQSYEQYF
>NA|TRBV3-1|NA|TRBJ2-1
TGTGCCAGCAAAGAGCGGGCTCACAATGAGCAGTTCTTC
CASKERAHNEQFF
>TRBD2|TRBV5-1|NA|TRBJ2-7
TGCGCCAGCAGCACGACCGGGACTAGCTACTCCTACGAGCAGTACTTC
CASSTTGTSYSYEQYF
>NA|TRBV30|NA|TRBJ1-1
TGTGCCTGGAGGCCCGCGGGTGAAGCTTTCTTT
CAWRPAGEAFF
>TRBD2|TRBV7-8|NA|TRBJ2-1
TGTGCCAGCAGACCCAGCGGGAGTTTAGGGAATGAGCGGTTCTTC
CASRPSGSLGNERFF
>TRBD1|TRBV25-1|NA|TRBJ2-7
TGTGCCAGCAGTGACCGTCCTCAGGGGGCATGGGACGAGCAGTACTTC
CASSDRPQGAWDEQYF
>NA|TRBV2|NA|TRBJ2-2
TGTGCCACCATATTAAACACCGGGGAGCTGTTTTTT
CATILNTGELFF
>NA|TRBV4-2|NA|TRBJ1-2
TGTGCCAGCAGCCAAGGAAGGGACGCAGGCTATGGCTACACCTTC
CASSQGRDAGYGYTF
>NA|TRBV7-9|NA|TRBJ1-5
TGTGCCAGCAGCTTAGAGGGCAGCCTTAATCAGCCCCAGCATTTT
CASSLEGSLNQPQHF
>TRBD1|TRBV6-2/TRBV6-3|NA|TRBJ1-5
TGTGCCAGCAGTAGTTCCCAGGACAGGGAGGACTATAGCAATCAGCCCCAGCATTTT
CASSSSQDREDYSNQPQHF
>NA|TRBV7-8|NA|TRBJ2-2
TGTGCCAGCAGCTTAGAGGCCAGAGGTTCGAACACCGGGGAGCTGTTTTTT
CASSLEARGSNTGELFF
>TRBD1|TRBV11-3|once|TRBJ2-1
TGTGCCAGCAGCTCTTATCCCCCGGGACAGGGGATTTACAATGAGCAGTTCTTC
CASSSYPPGQGIYNEQFF